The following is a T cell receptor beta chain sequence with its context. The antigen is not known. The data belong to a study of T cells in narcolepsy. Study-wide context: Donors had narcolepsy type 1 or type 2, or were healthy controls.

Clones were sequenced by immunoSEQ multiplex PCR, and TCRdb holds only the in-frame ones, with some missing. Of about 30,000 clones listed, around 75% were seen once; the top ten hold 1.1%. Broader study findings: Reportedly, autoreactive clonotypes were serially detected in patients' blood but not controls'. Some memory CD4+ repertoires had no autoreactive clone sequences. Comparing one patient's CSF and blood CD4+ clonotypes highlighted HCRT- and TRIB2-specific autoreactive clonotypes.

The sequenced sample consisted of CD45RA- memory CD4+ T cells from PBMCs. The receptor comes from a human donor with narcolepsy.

The CDR3 DNA follows: TGTGCCAGCAACAACGGAAACACCATATATTTT. Translating it yields CASNNGNTIYF. The chain employs TRBV6-5 and TRBJ1-3; no clear D gene. The V end was cut by 7 bases, the J end by 4 bases, with 5 bases between. Germline values: CDR1 MNHEY, CDR2 SVGAGI. The CDR3 consists of 11 residues.